These 8 T cell receptor beta chains were sequenced from one sample in a study of shared clonotypes between healthy human individuals. Clones were sequenced by immunoSEQ multiplex PCR, and TCRdb holds only the in-frame ones, with some missing. The sample shows roughly 2.4 million clones, approximately 95% of them seen only once. The sequenced sample was naive CD4+ T cells sorted from blood. The subset denotes: CD45RA+ positively selected. The receptors stem from a man aged 18 to 30 in good health.

This chain links TRBV6-5 with TRBJ1-4; D is unresolved. Germline V lookup: CDR1 MNHEY, CDR2 SVGAGI. With 5 bases removed from V and 2 bases from J, the gap between germline ends came to 12 bases. The CDR3 sequence is 15 residues long. Here the CDR3 reads CASSMEGSTNEKLFF. CDR3 nucleotide sequence: TGTGCCAGCAGTATGGAAGGGTCGACTAATGAAAAACTGTTTTTT.

Comments on this clone: This sample also contains other DNA sequences that code for the same CDR3. The chain joins TRBV6-6 to TRBJ2-7; the D is unclear. Germline V gives CDR1 MNHNY, CDR2 SVGAGI (reference sequence). V lost 4 bases and J lost 4, with 5 bases in between. The CDR3 covers 11 residues. The CDR3 nucleotides read TGTGCCAGCAGTTGGGGATACGAGCAGTACTTC. Amino acid sequence: CASSWGYEQYF.

J is TRBJ1-2 and V is TRBV12-2. TRBV12-2 is designated a pseudogene. The CDR3 runs 15 residues. Written as DNA, the CDR3 is TGTGCAAGTCGCTTAGCGAGGCTAGATTTCTATGGCTACACCTTC. Its protein product is CASRLARLDFYGYTF.

This chain connects TRBV9 to TRBJ2-5, with 8 nucleotides matching TRBD2. Germline assignment: CDR1 SGDLS and CDR2 YYNGEE. Trimming at V came to 4 bases and at J to 1 base, leaving 9 bases not matched to a gene. This CDR3 has 16 amino acids. The CDR3 region has the DNA TGTGCCAGCAGCCCCGGGGGAGCGGGGGTCCAAGAGACCCAGTACTTC. Its translation is CASSPGGAGVQETQYF.

The chain has TRBV7-2 and TRBJ1-1; TRBD1 matches 7 bases. With 5 bases clipped from V and 3 bases from J, the junction kept 6 bases outside the gene matches. Germline CDR1 SGHTA, CDR2 FQGNSA. CDR3 size: 14 residues. In nucleotides, the CDR3 is TGTGCCAGCAGCGCGGGGACAGCTTACACTGAAGCTTTCTTT. Translation gives CASSAGTAYTEAFF. Using reference TRBV7-2 and TRBJ1-1 for the parts outside the CDR3, the full variable domain is GAGVSQSPSNKVTEKGKDVELRCDPISGHTALYWYRQSLGQGLEFLIYFQGNSAPDKSGLPSDRFSAERTGGSVSTLTIQRTQQEDSAVYLCASSAGTAYTEAFFGQGTRLTVV.

The genes are TRBV7-2 and TRBJ2-1; 9 nucleotides match TRBD2. Germline values: CDR1 SGHTA, CDR2 FQGNSA. Trimming removed 1 base from V and 5 bases from J; junction bases left unmatched: 6. The CDR3 has 16 residues. CDR3 DNA sequence: TGTGCCAGCAGCTTAGAGGGACTAGCTGCTAACAATGAGCAGTTCTTC. This translates into CASSLEGLAANNEQFF.

The chain joins TRBV11-2 to TRBJ2-7; D perhaps matches TRBD1 (6 bases). Germline V gene data show CDR1 as SGHAT and CDR2 as FQNNGV. V was trimmed by 1 base and J by 0 bases, leaving 13 bases between them. The CDR3 has 16 residues. CDR3: CASSLGLTGSSYEQYF. CDR3 nucleotides: TGTGCCAGCAGCTTAGGGCTCACAGGGTCCTCCTACGAGCAGTACTTC.

V and J are TRBV7-9 and TRBJ1-2; weak D call: TRBD1 (5 bases). Germline CDR1 SEHNR, CDR2 FQNEAQ (reference sequence). This CDR3 contains 14 residues. V was shortened by 8 bases and J by 5 bases, with 18 bases between the two germline ends. The CDR3 is CASAPRQSIYGYTF. The CDR3 nucleotides are TGTGCCAGCGCCCCTAGACAGAGCATTTATGGCTACACCTTC.